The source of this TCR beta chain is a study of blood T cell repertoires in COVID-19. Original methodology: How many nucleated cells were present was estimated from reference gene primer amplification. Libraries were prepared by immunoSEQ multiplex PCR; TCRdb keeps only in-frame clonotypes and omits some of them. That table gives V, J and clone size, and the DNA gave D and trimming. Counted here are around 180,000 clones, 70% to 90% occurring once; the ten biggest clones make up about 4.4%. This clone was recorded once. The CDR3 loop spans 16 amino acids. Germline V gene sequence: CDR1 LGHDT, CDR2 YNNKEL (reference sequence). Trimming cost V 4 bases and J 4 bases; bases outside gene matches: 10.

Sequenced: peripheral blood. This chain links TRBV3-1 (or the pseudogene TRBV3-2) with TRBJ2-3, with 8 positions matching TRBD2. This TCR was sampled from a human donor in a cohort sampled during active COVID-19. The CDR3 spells CASSPVAGKFSDTQYF. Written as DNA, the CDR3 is TGTGCCAGCAGCCCGGTAGCGGGGAAATTCTCAGATACGCAGTATTTT.